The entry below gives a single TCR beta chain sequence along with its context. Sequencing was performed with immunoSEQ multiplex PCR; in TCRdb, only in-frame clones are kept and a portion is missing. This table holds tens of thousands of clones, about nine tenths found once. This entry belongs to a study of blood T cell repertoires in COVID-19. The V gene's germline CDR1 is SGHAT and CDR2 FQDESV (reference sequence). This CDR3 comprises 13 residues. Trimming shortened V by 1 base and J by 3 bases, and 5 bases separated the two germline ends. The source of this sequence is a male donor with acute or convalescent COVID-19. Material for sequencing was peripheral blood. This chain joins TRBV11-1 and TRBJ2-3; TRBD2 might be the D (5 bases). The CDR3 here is CASSLGETDTQYF. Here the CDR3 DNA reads TGTGCCAGCAGCTTAGGGGAGACAGATACGCAGTATTTT.